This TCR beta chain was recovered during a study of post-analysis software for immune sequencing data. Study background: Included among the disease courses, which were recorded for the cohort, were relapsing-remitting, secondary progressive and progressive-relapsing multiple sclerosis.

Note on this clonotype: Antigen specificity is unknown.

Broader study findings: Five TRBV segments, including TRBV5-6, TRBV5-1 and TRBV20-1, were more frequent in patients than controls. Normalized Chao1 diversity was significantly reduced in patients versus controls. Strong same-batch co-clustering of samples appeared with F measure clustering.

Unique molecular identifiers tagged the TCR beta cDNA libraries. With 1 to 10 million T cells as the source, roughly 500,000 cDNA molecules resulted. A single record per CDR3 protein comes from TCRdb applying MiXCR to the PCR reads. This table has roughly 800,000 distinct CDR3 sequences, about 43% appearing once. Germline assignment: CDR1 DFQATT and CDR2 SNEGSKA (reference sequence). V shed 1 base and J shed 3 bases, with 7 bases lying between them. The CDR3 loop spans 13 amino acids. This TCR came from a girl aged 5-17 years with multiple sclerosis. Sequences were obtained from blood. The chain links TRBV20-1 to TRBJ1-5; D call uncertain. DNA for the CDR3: TGCAGTGCTAGAGGTCCTCACAATCAGCCCCAGCATTTT. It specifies CSARGPHNQPQHF.